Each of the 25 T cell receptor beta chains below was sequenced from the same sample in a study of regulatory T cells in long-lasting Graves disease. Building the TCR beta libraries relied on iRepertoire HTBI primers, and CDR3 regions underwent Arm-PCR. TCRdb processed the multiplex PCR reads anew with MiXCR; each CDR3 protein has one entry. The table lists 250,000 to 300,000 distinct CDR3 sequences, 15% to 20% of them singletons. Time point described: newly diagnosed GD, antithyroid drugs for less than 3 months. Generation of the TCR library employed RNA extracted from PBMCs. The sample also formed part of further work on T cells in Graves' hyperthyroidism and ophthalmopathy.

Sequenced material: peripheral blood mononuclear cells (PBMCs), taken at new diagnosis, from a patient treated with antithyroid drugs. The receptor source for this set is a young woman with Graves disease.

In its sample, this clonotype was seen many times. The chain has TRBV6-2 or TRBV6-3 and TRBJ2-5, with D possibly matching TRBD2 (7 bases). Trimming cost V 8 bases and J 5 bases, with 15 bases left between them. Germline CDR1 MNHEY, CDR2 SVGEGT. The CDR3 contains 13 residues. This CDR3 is CASLRGGRETQYF. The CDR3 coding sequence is TGTGCCAGCTTGAGGGGGGGAAGGGAGACCCAGTACTTC.

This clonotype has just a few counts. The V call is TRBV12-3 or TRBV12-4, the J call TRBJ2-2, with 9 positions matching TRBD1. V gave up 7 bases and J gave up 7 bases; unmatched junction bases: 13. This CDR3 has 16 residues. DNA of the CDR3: TGTGCCAGCACTTATATCCGGGACAGGGTCATCGGGGAGCTGTTTTTT. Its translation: CASTYIRDRVIGELFF.

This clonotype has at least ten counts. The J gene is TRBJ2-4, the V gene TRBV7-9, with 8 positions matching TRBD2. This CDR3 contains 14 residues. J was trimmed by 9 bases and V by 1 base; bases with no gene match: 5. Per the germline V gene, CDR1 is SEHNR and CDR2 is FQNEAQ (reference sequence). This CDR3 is CASSLGGGRSIQYF. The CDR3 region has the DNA TGTGCCAGCAGCTTAGGGGGCGGGAGGAGCATTCAGTACTTC.

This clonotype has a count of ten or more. The CDR3 loop reads CASSQFSYEQYF. The DNA of the CDR3 is TGTGCCAGCAGCCAATTCTCCTACGAGCAGTACTTC. The chain links TRBV3-1 to TRBJ2-7; D gene unclear. The CDR3 contains 12 residues. Trimming shortened V by 2 bases and J by 0 bases, and 2 bases separated the two germline ends. The V gene's germline CDR1 is LGHDT and CDR2 YNNKEL (reference sequence).

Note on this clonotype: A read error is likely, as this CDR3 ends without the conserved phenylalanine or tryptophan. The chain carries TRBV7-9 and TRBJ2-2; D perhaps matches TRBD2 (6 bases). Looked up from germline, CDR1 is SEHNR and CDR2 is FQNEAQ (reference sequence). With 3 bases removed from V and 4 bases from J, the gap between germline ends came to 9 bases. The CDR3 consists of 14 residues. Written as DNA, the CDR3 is TGTGCCAGCAGCTTGGGCGGGGCCACCGGGGAGCTGTTTCTT. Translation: CASSLGGATGELFL.

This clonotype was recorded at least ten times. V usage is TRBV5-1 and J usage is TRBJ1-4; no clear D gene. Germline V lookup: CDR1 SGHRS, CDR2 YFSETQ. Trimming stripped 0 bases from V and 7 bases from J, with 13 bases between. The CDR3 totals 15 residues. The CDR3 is CASSLEEGGAEKLFF. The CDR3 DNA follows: TGCGCCAGCAGCTTGGAGGAGGGAGGAGCTGAAAAACTGTTTTTT.

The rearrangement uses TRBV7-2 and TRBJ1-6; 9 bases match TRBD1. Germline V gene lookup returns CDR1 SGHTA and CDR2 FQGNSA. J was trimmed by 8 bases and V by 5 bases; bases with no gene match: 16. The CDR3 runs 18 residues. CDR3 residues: CASSLRQGVRGWDSPLHF. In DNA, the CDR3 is TGTGCCAGCAGCCTAAGACAGGGGGTGAGGGGATGGGATTCACCCCTCCACTTT. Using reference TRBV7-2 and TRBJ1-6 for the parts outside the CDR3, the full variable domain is GAGVSQSPSNKVTEKGKDVELRCDPISGHTALYWYRQSLGQGLEFLIYFQGNSAPDKSGLPSDRFSAERTGGSVSTLTIQRTQQEDSAVYLCASSLRQGVRGWDSPLHFGNGTRLTVT.

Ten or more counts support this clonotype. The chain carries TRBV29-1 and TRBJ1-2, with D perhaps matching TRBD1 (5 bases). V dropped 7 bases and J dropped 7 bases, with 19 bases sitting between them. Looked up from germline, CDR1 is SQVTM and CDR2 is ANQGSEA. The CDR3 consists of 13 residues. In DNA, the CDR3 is TGCAGCGGGCGGACATCTTTATCCTCTGGCTACACCTTC. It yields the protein CSGRTSLSSGYTF.

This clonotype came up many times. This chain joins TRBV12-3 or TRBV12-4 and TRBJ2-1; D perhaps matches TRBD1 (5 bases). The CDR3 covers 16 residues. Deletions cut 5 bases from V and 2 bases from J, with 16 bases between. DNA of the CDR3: TGTGCCAGCAGTACACAGACAAGGGGTACCTACAATGAGCAGTTCTTC. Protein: CASSTQTRGTYNEQFF.

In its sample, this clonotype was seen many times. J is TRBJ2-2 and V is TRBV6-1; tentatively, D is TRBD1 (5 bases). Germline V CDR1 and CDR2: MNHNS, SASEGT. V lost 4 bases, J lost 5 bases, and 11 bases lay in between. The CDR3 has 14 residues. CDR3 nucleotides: TGTGCCAGCAGTGTCGTACAGGTTACCGGGGAGCTGTTTTTT. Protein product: CASSVVQVTGELFF.

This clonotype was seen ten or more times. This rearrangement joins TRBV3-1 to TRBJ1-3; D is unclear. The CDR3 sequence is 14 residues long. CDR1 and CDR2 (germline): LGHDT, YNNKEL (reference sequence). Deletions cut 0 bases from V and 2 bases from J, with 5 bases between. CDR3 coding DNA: TGTGCCAGCAGCCAAGATTCGGCTGGAAACACCATATATTTT. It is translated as CASSQDSAGNTIYF.

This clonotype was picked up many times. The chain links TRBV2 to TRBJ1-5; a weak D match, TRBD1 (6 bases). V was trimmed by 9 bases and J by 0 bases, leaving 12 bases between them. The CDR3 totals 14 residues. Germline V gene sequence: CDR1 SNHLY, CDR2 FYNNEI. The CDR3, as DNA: TGTGCCAGTCGGGACAAACATAGCAATCAGCCCCAGCATTTT. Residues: CASRDKHSNQPQHF.

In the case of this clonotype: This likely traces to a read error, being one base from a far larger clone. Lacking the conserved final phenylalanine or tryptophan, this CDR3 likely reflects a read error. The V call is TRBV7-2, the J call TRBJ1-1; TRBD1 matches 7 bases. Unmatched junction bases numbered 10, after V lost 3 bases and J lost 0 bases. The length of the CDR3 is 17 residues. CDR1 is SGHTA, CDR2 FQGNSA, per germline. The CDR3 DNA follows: TGTGCCAGCAGCTTCGGACAGGCAGACTCTATGAACACTGAAGCTTTCTCT. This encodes CASSFGQADSMNTEAFS.

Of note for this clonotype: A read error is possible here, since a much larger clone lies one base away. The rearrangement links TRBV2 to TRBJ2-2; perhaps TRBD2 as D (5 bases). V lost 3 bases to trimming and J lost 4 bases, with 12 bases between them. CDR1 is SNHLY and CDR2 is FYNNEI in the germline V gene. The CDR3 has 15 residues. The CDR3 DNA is TGTGCCAGCAGTGAGATTAGCGTGATCACCGGGGAGCTGTTTTTT. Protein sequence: CASSEISVITGELFF.

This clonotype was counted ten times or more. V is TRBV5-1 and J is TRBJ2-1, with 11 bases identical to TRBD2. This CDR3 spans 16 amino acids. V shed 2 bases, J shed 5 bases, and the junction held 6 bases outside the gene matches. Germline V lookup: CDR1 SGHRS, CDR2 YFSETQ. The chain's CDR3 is CASSFLAGGTDNEQFF. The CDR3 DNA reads TGCGCCAGCAGCTTTTTAGCGGGGGGGACGGACAATGAGCAGTTCTTC. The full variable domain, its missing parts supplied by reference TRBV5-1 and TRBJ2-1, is KAGVTQTPRYLIKTRGQQVTLSCSPISGHRSVSWYQQTPGQGLQFLFEYFSETQRNKGNFPGRFSGRQFSNSRSEMNVSTLELGDSALYLCASSFLAGGTDNEQFFGPGTRLTVL.

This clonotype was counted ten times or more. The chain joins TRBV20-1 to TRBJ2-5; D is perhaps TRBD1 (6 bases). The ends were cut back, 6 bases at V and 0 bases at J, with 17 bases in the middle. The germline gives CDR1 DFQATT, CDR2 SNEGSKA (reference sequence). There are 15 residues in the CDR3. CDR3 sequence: CSAYTRDKYQETQYF. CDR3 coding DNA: TGCAGTGCCTACACCCGGGACAAGTACCAAGAGACCCAGTACTTC.

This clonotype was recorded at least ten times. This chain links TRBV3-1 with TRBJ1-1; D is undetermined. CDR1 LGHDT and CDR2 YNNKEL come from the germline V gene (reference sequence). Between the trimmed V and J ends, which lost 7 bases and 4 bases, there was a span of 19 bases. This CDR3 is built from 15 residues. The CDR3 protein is CASTLEPRWGTEAFF. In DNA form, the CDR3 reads TGTGCCAGCACCTTAGAACCCCGGTGGGGCACTGAAGCTTTCTTT.

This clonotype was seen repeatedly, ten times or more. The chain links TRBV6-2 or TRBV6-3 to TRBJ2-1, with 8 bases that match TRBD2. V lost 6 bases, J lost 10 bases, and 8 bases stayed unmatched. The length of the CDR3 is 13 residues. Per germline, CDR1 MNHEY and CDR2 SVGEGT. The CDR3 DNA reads TGTGCCAGCAGGGAAGGAGCGGGGGTCGAGCAGTTCTTC. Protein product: CASREGAGVEQFF.

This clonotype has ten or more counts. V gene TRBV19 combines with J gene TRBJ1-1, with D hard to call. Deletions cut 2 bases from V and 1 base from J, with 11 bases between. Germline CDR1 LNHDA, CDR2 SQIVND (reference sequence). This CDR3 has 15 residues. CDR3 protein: CASSIHPAGNTEAFF. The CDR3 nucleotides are TGTGCCAGTAGTATACACCCAGCCGGGAACACTGAAGCTTTCTTT.

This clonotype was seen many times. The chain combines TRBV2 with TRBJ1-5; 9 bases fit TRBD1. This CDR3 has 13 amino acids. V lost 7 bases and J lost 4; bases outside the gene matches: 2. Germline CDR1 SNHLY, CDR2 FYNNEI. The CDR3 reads CASIGQGNQPQHF. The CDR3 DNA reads TGTGCCAGCATCGGACAGGGGAATCAGCCCCAGCATTTT.

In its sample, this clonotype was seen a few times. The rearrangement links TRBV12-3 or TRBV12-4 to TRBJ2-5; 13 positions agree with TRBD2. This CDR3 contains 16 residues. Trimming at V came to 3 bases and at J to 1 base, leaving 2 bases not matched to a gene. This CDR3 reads CASSFRTSGGQETQYF. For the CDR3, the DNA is TGTGCCAGCAGTTTTAGGACTAGCGGGGGCCAAGAGACCCAGTACTTC.

The CDR3: CASSPHGESREAFF. CDR3 coding DNA: TGTGCCAGCAGCCCACACGGGGAATCCCGTGAAGCTTTCTTT. This sequence joins TRBV7-9 and TRBJ1-1; D not certain. The germline gives CDR1 SEHNR, CDR2 FQNEAQ (reference sequence). V was pared by 5 bases and J by 7 bases, with 17 bases between. This CDR3 comprises 14 residues.

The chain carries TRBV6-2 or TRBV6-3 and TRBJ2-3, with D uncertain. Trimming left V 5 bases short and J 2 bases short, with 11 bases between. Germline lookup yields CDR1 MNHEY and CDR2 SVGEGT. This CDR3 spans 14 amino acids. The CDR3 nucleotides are TGTGCCAGCAGTGAACCGGGCCTCACAGATACGCAGTATTTT. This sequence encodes CASSEPGLTDTQYF.

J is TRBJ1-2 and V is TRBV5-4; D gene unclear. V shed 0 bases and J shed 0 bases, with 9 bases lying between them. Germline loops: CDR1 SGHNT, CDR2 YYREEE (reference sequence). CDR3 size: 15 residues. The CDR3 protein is CASSLGGSSNYGYTF. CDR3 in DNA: TGTGCCAGCAGCTTGGGCGGCAGCTCTAACTATGGCTACACCTTC.

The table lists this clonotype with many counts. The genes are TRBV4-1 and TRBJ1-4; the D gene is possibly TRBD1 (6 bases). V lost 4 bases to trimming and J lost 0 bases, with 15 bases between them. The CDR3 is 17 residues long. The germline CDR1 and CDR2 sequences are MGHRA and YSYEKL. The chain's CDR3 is CASSPKGQGTTNEKLFF. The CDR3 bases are TGCGCCAGCAGCCCAAAGGGACAAGGAACAACTAATGAAAAACTGTTTTTT.